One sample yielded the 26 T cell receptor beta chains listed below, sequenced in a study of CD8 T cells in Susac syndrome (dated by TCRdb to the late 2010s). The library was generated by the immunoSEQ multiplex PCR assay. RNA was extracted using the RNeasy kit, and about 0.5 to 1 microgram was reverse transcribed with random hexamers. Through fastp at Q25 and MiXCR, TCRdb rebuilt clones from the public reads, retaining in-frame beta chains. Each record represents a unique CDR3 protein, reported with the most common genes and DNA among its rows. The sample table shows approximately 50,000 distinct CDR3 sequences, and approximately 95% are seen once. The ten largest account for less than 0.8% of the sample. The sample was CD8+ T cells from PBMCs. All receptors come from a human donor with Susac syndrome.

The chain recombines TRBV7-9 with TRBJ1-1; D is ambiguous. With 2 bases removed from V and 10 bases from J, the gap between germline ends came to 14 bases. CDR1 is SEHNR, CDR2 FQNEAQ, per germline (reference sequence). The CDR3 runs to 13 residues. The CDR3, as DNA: TGTGCCAGCAGCTTAAACTCGGACCTCGGAGCTTTCTTT. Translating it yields CASSLNSDLGAFF.

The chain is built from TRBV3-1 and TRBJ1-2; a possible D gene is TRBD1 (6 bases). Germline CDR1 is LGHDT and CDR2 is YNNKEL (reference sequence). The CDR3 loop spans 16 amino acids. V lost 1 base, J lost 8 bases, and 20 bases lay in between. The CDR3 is CASSQVGRGHGLGYTF. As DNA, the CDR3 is TGTGCCAGCAGCCAAGTCGGGCGGGGACATGGATTGGGCTACACCTTC.

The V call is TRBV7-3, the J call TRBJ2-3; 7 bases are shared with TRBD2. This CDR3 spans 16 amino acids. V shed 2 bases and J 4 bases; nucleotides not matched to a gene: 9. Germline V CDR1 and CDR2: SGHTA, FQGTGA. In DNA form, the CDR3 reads TGTGCCAGCAGCTTAGACGGCGGGGGTGGGGCAGATACGCAGTATTTT. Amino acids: CASSLDGGGGADTQYF.

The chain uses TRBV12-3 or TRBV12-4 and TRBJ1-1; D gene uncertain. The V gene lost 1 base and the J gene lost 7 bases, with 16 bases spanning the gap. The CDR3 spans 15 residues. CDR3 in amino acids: CASSLGPVQLLEAFF. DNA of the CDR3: TGTGCCAGCAGTTTAGGTCCGGTACAGCTCCTTGAAGCTTTCTTT.

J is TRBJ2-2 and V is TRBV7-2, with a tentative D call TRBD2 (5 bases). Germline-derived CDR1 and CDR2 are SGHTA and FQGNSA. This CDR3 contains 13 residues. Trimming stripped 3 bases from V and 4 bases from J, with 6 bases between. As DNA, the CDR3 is TGTGCCAGCAGCTTGAGGGTCACCGGGGAGCTGTTTTTT. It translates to CASSLRVTGELFF.

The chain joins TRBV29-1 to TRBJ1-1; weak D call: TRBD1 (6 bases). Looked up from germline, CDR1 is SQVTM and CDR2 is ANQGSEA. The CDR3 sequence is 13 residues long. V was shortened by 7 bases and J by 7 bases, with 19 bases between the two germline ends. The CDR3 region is CSAHSGGGIEAFF. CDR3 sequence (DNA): TGCAGCGCCCATTCAGGTGGGGGCATTGAAGCTTTCTTT. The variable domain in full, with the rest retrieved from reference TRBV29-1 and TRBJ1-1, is SAVISQKPSRDICQRGTSLTIQCQVDSQVTMMFWYRQQPGQSLTLIATANQGSEATYESGFVIDKFPISRPNLTFSTLTVSNMSPEDSSIYLCSAHSGGGIEAFFGQGTRLTVV.

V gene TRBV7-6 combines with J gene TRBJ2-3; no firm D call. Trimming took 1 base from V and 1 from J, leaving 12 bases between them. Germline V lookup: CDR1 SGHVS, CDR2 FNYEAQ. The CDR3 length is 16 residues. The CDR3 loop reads CASSLEPVPGTDTQYF. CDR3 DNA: TGTGCCAGCAGCTTAGAGCCTGTTCCTGGCACAGATACGCAGTATTTT.

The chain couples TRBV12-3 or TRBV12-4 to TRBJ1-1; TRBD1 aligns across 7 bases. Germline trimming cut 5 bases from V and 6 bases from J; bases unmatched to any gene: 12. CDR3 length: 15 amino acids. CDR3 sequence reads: CASSEYRGSRAEAFF. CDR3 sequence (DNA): TGTGCCAGCAGTGAATACAGGGGATCGAGGGCTGAAGCTTTCTTT.

The CDR3 DNA reads TGTGCCATCAGCTCTCCCCGACAGGATAGGGAGCAGTACTTC. Protein product: CAISSPRQDREQYF. The V gene is TRBV10-3, the J gene TRBJ2-7; TRBD1 is a possible D gene (6 bases). The CDR3 consists of 14 residues. Trimming took 6 bases from V and 7 from J, leaving 19 bases between them. Germline values: CDR1 ENHRY, CDR2 SYGVKD.

CDR3 region: CASSPGTGGNEQFF. In nucleotides, the CDR3 is TGTGCCAGCAGCCCCGGGACAGGGGGAAATGAGCAGTTCTTC. V is TRBV9 and J is TRBJ2-1, with 11 bases identical to TRBD1. CDR1 and CDR2 from the germline V gene are SGDLS and YYNGEE. The V gene end was trimmed by 4 bases and the J gene end by 7 bases; junction bases not matched to a gene: 4. The CDR3 spans 14 residues.

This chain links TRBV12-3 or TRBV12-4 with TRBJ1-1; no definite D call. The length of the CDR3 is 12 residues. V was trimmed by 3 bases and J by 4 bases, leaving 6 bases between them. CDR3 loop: CASSFAVTEAFF. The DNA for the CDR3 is TGTGCCAGCAGTTTCGCGGTCACTGAAGCTTTCTTT.

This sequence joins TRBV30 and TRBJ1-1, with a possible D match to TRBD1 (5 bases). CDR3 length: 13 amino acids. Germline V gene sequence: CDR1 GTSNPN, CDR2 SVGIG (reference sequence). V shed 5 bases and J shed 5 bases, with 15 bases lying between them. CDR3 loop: CAWGETPGTEAFF. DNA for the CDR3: TGTGCCTGGGGGGAGACACCAGGGACTGAAGCTTTCTTT.

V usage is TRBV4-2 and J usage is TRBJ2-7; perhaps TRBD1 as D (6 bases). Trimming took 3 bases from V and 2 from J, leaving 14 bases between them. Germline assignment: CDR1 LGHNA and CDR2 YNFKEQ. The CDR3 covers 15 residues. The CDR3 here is CASSHQTGGTYEQYF. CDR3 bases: TGTGCCAGCAGCCACCAGACAGGCGGAACCTACGAGCAGTACTTC.

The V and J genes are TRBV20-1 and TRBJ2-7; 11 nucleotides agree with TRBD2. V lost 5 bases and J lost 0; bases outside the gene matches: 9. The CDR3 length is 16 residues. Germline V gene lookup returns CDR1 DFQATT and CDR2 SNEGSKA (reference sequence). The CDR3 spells CSAGSATSGVSYEQYF. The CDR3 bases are TGCAGTGCTGGATCTGCGACTAGCGGGGTCTCCTACGAGCAGTACTTC.

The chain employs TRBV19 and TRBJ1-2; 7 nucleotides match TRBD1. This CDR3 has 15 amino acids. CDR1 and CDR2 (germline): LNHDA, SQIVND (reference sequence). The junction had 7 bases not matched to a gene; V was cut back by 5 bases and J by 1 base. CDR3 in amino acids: CASSPMTGYNYGYTF. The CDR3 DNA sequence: TGTGCCAGTAGTCCGATGACAGGGTATAACTATGGCTACACCTTC. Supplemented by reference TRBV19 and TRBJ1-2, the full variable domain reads DGGITQSPKYLFRKEGQNVTLSCEQNLNHDAMYWYRQDPGQGLRLIYYSQIVNDFQKGDIAEGYSVSREKKESFPLTVTSAQKNPTAFYLCASSPMTGYNYGYTFGSGTRLTVV.

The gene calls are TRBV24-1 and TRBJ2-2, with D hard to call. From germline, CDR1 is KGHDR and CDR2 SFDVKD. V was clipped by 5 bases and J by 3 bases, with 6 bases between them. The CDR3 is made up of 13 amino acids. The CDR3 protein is CATSASHTGELFF. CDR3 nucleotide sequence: TGTGCCACCAGTGCCAGCCACACCGGGGAGCTGTTTTTT.

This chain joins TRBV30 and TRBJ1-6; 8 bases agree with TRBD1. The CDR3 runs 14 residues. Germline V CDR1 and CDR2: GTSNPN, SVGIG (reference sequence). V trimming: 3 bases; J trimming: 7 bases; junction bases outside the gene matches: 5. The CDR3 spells CAWSSRTGNSPLHF. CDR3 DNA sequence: TGTGCCTGGAGCAGCCGGACAGGGAATTCACCCCTCCACTTT.

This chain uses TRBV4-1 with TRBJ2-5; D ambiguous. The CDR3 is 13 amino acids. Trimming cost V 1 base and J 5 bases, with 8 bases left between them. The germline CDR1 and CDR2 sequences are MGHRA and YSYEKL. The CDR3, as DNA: TGCGCCAGCAGCCAAGGTCCTCAGGAGACCCAGTACTTC. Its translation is CASSQGPQETQYF.

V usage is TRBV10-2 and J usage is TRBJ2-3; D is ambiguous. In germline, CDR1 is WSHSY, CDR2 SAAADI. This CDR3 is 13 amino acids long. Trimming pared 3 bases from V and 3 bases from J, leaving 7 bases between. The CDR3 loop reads CASSDFGTDTQYF. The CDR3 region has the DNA TGCGCCAGCAGTGATTTCGGAACAGATACGCAGTATTTT.

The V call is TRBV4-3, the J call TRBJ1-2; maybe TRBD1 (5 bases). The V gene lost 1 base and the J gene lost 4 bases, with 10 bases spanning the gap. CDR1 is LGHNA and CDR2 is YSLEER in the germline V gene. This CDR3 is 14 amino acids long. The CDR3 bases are TGCGCCAGCAGCCAAGGTTTCCAGGGCTATGGCTACACCTTC. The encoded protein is CASSQGFQGYGYTF.

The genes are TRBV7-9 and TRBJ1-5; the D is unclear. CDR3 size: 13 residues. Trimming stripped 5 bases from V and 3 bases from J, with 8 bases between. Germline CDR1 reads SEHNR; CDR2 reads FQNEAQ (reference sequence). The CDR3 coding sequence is TGTGCCAGCAGCAACGGAGACAATCAGCCCCAGCATTTT. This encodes CASSNGDNQPQHF.

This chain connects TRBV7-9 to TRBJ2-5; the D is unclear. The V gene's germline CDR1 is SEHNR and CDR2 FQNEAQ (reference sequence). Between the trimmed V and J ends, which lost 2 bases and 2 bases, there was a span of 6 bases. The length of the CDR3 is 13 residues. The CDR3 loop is CASSLTRQETQYF. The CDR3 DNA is TGTGCCAGCAGCTTAACCCGTCAAGAGACCCAGTACTTC. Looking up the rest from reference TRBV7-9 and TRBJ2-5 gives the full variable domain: DTGVSQNPRHKITKRGQNVTFRCDPISEHNRLYWYRQTLGQGPEFLTYFQNEAQLEKSRLLSDRFSAERPKGSFSTLEIQRTEQGDSAMYLCASSLTRQETQYFGPGTRLLVL.

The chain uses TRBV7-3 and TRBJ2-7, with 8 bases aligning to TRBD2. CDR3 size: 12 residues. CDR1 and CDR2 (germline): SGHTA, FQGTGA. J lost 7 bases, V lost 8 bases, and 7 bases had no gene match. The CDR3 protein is CASGAGGPEQYF. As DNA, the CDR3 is TGTGCCAGCGGTGCGGGGGGACCTGAGCAGTACTTC.

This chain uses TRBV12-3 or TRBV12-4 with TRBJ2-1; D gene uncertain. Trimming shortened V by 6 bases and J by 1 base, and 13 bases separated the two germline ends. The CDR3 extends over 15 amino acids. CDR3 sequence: CASSVSAVSYNEQFF. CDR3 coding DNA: TGTGCCAGCAGCGTTTCGGCCGTTTCCTACAATGAGCAGTTCTTC.

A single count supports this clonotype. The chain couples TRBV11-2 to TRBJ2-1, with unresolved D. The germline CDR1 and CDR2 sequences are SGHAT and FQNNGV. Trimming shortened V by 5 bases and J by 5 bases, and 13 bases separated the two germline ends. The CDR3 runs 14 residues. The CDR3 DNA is TGTGCCAGCAGCCTGTACCGCACTGACAATGAGCAGTTCTTC. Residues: CASSLYRTDNEQFF.

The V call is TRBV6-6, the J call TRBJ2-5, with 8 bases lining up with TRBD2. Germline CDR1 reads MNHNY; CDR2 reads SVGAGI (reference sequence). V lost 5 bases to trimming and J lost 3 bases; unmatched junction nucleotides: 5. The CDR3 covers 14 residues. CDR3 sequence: CASSRTSGKETQYF. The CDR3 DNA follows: TGTGCCAGCAGTCGCACTAGCGGTAAAGAGACCCAGTACTTC.